Listed below are T cell receptor beta chains from one sample, sequenced in a study of cytomegalovirus exposure and HLA in healthy donors. Using immunoSEQ multiplex PCR, the repertoire was profiled, and TCRdb retains in-frame clones only, with some absent. The sample carries about 190,000 clones, 75% to 85% recorded once. The sequenced sample consisted of PBMCs. The receptors here all came from a woman aged 45-59 years in good health and CMV-seronegative. CDR3s include the opening cysteine and the closing phenylalanine or tryptophan. Each record gives: D gene, V gene, J gene, CDR3 protein. The D gene is left open where the match is weak.

>TRBD1|TRBV7-3|TRBJ1-1
CASSPSRDRNTEAFF
>TRBD2|TRBV5-6|TRBJ2-7
CASSLMGGDEQYF
>-|TRBV6-1|TRBJ1-3
CASSVEVHSGNTIYF
>TRBD1|TRBV6-5|TRBJ2-4
CASSPGTAKNIQYF
>TRBD1|TRBV7-2|TRBJ1-1
CASRDRTGRGNTEAFF
>-|TRBV4-1|TRBJ2-1
CASSQGGRGNEQFF
>-|TRBV7-2|TRBJ2-3
CASSSRRDSPGDTQYF
>-|TRBV10-3|TRBJ2-7
CAISVWRQATRLSYEQYF
>-|TRBV11-2|TRBJ2-7
CASSLESGAPYEQYF
>TRBD1|TRBV10-1|TRBJ1-4
CASRSCRGPANEKLFF
>-|TRBV19|TRBJ1-1
CASSIGTGNTEAFF